This passage covers 9 T cell receptor beta chains from one sample sequenced in a study of blood T cell repertoires in COVID-19. The data were produced by immunoSEQ multiplex PCR, yet TCRdb's version contains in-frame clones alone and is incomplete. The data hold a few hundred thousand clones, with more than 75% observed a single time. The sample taken for sequencing was peripheral blood. Receptors originate from a woman aged 70-85 years with active or convalescent COVID-19.

The rearrangement uses TRBV20-1 and TRBJ2-7; D is unclear. V lost 3 bases and J lost 2, with 14 bases in between. The CDR3 consists of 14 residues. Per the germline V gene, CDR1 is DFQATT and CDR2 is SNEGSKA (reference sequence). CDR3 sequence reads: CSASSAEKTYEQYF. The CDR3 nucleotides are TGCAGTGCTAGTAGTGCAGAAAAAACCTACGAGCAGTACTTC.

The CDR3 DNA sequence: TGCGCCAGCGCCGGGAACGCGGCGGCCTACAATGAGCAGTTCTTC. It codes for CASAGNAAAYNEQFF. V is TRBV4-3 and J is TRBJ2-1; D might be TRBD2 (5 bases). Trimming removed 8 bases from V and 2 bases from J, with 16 bases in between. The CDR3 sequence is 15 residues long. Looked up from germline, CDR1 is LGHNA and CDR2 is YSLEER.

V and J are TRBV19 and TRBJ1-5, with a tentative D call TRBD1 (6 bases). Trimming took 5 bases from V and 3 from J, leaving 11 bases between them. CDR1 and CDR2 from the germline V gene are LNHDA and SQIVND (reference sequence). This CDR3 has 14 residues. The CDR3 loop is CASSRGTPNQPQHF. The CDR3 DNA is TGTGCCAGTAGTCGAGGGACACCCAATCAGCCCCAGCATTTT.

V gene TRBV13 combines with J gene TRBJ2-5, with TRBD1 matching 7 bases. Germline V gives CDR1 PRHDT, CDR2 FYEKMQ (reference sequence). CDR3 length: 13 residues. V dropped 6 bases and J dropped 2; count of bases not matched to a gene: 3. The CDR3: CASSSGQQETQYF. CDR3 DNA: TGTGCCAGCAGTTCGGGACAGCAAGAGACCCAGTACTTC.

Here the CDR3 DNA reads TGTGCCAGCAGCCAGGAAGCAGGGGATGGGGTAGATACGCAGTATTTT. Translation: CASSQEAGDGVDTQYF. The rearrangement uses TRBV3-1 (or the pseudogene TRBV3-2) and TRBJ2-3; a weak D match, TRBD1 (6 bases). Germline V gene data show CDR1 as LGHDT and CDR2 as YNNKEL (reference sequence). This CDR3 has 16 residues. Trimming shortened V by 3 bases and J by 5 bases, and 18 bases separated the two germline ends.

This clone is a singleton in its sample. The germline gene is not matched at one end of the junction; a read error may be the cause. The gene calls are TRBV3-1 (or the pseudogene TRBV3-2) and TRBJ2-2, with D possibly being TRBD2 (6 bases). The CDR3 has 14 amino acids. Germline CDR1 and CDR2: LGHDT and YNNKEL (reference sequence). CDR3 sequence reads: CASSQGPARRDLFF. CDR3 coding DNA: TGTGCCAGCAGCCAAGGCCCGGCAAGGCGGGACCTGTTTTTT.

This chain joins TRBV6-5 and TRBJ2-4; tentative D call: TRBD2 (6 bases). The length of the CDR3 is 13 residues. The germline V gene encodes CDR1 MNHEY and CDR2 SVGAGI. With 7 bases removed from V and 9 bases from J, the gap between germline ends came to 16 bases. In DNA form, the CDR3 reads TGTGCCAGCACCCCCCGACTAGGTCTCATTCAGTACTTC. It specifies CASTPRLGLIQYF.

The chain has TRBV19 and TRBJ2-4, with D possibly being TRBD2 (6 bases). Germline V gives CDR1 LNHDA, CDR2 SQIVND (reference sequence). Trimming pared 2 bases from V and 1 base from J, leaving 21 bases between. The CDR3 covers 19 residues. CDR3 in DNA: TGTGCCAGTAGTATACCGTCGTCGGGGGTCCCGAAGGCCAAAAACATTCAGTACTTC. Translation: CASSIPSSGVPKAKNIQYF.

The chain links TRBV5-4 to TRBJ2-5, with 8 bases fitting TRBD1. The length of the CDR3 is 15 residues. Germline V lookup: CDR1 SGHNT, CDR2 YYREEE (reference sequence). Trimming cost V 2 bases and J 2 bases; bases outside gene matches: 5. The CDR3 coding sequence is TGTGCCAGCAGCTTAGGGACAGGCTGGCAAGAGACCCAGTACTTC. Translating gives CASSLGTGWQETQYF.